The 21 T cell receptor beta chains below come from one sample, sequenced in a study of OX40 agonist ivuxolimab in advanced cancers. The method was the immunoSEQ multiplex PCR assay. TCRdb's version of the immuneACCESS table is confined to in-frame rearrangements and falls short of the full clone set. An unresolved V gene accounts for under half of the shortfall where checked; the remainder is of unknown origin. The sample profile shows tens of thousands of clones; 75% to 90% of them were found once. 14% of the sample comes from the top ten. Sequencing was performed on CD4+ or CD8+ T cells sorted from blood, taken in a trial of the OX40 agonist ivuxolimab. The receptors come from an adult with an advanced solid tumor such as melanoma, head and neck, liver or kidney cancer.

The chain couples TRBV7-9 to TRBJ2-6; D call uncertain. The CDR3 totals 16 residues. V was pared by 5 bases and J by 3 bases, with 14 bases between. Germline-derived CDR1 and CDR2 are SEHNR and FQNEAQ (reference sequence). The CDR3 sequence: CASSQDFGVGANVLTF. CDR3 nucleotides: TGTGCCAGCAGCCAAGACTTCGGCGTTGGGGCCAACGTCCTGACTTTC.

The CDR3 loop is CAWSTNPGEKLFF. In nucleotides, the CDR3 is TGTGCCTGGAGTACTAATCCGGGTGAAAAACTGTTTTTT. The chain links TRBV30 to TRBJ1-4; D is ambiguous. Germline lookup yields CDR1 GTSNPN and CDR2 SVGIG (reference sequence). CDR3 length equals 13 residues. Trimming pared 2 bases from V and 7 bases from J, leaving 11 bases between. The full variable domain, completed using reference TRBV30 and TRBJ1-4, is SQTIHQWPATLVQPVGSPLSLECTVEGTSNPNLYWYRQAAGRGLQLLFYSVGIGQISSEVPQNLSASRPQDRQFILSSKKLLLSDSGFYLCAWSTNPGEKLFFGSGTQLSVL.

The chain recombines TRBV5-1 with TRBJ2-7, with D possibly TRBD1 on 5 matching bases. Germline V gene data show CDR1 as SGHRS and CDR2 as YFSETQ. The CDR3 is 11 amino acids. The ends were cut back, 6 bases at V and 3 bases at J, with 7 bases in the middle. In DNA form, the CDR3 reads TGCGCCAGCACAGGGAACTACGAGCAGTACTTC. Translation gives CASTGNYEQYF.

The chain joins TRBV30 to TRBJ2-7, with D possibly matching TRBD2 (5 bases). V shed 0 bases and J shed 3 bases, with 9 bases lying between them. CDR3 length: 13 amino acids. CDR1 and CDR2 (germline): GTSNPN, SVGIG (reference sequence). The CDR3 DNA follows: TGTGCCTGGAGTGTATCGGGGAACTACGAGCAGTACTTC. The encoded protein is CAWSVSGNYEQYF.

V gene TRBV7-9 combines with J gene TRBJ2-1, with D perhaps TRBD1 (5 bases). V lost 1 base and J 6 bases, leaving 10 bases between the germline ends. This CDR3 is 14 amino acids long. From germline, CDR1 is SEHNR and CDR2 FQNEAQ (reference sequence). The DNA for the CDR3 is TGTGCCAGCAGCTTAGAGGGGCTGATCAATGAGCAGTTCTTC. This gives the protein CASSLEGLINEQFF.

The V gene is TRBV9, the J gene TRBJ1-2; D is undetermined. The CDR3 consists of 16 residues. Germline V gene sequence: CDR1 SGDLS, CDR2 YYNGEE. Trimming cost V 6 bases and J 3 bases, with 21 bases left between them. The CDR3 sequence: CASTSSPGAAYYGYTF. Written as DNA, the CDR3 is TGTGCCAGCACCTCGTCCCCAGGCGCTGCTTACTATGGCTACACCTTC.

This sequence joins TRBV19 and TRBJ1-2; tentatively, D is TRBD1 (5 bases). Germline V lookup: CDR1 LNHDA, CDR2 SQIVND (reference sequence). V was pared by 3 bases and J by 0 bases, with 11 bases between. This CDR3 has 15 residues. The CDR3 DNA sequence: TGTGCCAGTAGTATTAGTAGGGGTGCTAACTATGGCTACACCTTC. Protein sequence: CASSISRGANYGYTF.

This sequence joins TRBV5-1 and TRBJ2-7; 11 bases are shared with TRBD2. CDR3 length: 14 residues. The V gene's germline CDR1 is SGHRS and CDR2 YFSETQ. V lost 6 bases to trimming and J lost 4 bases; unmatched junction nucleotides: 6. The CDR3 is CASKLAGGPYEQYF. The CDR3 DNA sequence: TGCGCCAGCAAGTTAGCGGGGGGGCCTTACGAGCAGTACTTC.

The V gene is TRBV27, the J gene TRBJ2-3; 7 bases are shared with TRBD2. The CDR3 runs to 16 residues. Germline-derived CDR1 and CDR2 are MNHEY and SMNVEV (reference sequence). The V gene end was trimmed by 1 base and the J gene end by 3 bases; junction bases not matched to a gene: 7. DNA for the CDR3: TGTGCCAGCAGTTTATTAGGCGGGGGACTGACAGATACGCAGTATTTT. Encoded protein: CASSLLGGGLTDTQYF.

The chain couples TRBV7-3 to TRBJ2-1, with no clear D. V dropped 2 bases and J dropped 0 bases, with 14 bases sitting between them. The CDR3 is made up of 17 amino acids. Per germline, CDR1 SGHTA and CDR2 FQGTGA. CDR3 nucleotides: TGTGCCAGCAGCTTAGGGTACGGGTCACGCTCCTACAATGAGCAGTTCTTC. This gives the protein CASSLGYGSRSYNEQFF. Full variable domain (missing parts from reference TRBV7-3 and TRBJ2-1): GAGVSQTPSNKVTEKGKYVELRCDPISGHTALYWYRQSLGQGPEFLIYFQGTGAADDSGLPNDRFFAVRPEGSVSTLKIQRTERGDSAVYLCASSLGYGSRSYNEQFFGPGTRLTVL.

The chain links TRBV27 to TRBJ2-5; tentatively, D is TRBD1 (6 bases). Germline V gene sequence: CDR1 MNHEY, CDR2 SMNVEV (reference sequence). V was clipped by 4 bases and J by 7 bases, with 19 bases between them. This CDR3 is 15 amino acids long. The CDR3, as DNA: TGTGCCAGCAGTTCACCGACAGGAGTTGGGGTGACCCAGTACTTC. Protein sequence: CASSSPTGVGVTQYF.

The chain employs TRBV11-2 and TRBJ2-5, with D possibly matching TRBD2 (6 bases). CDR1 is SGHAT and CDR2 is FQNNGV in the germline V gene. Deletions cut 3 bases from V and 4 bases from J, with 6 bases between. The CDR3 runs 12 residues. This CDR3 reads CASSLEGETQYF. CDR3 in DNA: TGTGCCAGCAGCTTGGAGGGAGAGACCCAGTACTTC.

Written as DNA, the CDR3 is TGTGCCAGCAGCGACTCACTAGCGGAAGAACCCCCAGATACGCAGTATTTT. Translating it yields CASSDSLAEEPPDTQYF. The chain joins TRBV9 to TRBJ2-3; TRBD2 aligns across 8 bases. The V segment lost 3 bases and the J segment 4 bases; nucleotides outside the gene matches: 13. The CDR3 contains 17 residues. CDR1 is SGDLS, CDR2 YYNGEE, per germline.

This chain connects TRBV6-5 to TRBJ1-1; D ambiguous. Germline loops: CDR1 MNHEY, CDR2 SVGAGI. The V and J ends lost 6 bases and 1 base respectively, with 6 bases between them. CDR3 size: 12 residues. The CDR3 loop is CASRLGNTEAFF. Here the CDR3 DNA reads TGTGCCAGCAGGCTCGGGAACACTGAAGCTTTCTTT.

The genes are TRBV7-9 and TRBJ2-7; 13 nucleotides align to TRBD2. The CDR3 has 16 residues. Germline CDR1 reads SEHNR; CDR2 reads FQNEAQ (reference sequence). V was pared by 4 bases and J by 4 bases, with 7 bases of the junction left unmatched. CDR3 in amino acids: CASSSWTSGSQYEQYF. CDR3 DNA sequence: TGTGCCAGCAGCTCCTGGACTAGCGGGAGTCAGTACGAGCAGTACTTC. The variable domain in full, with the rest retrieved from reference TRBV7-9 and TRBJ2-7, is DTGVSQNPRHKITKRGQNVTFRCDPISEHNRLYWYRQTLGQGPEFLTYFQNEAQLEKSRLLSDRFSAERPKGSFSTLEIQRTEQGDSAMYLCASSSWTSGSQYEQYFGPGTRLTVT.

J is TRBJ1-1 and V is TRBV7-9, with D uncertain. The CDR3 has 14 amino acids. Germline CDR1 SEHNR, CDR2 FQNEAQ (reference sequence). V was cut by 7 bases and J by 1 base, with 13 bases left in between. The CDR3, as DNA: TGTGCCAGCAAGGCAGAAATATCGAACACTGAAGCTTTCTTT. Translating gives CASKAEISNTEAFF.

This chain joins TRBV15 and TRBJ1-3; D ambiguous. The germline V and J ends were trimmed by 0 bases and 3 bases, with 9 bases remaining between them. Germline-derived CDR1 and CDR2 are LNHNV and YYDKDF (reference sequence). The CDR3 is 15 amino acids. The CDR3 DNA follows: TGTGCCACCAGCAGAGATCGGGGATTTGGAAACACCATATATTTT. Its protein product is CATSRDRGFGNTIYF.

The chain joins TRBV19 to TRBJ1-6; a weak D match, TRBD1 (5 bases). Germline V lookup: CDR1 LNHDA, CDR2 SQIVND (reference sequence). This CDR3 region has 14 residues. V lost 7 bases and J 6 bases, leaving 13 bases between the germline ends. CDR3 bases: TGTGCCAGTAAGATCCAGGGAGGTAATTCACCCCTCCACTTT. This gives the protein CASKIQGGNSPLHF.

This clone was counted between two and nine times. The CDR3: CASSVGSRYNEQFF. The CDR3 nucleotides read TGTGCCAGCAGCGTAGGTAGCCGGTACAATGAGCAGTTCTTC. The chain combines TRBV9 with TRBJ2-1, with no clear D. The germline V gene encodes CDR1 SGDLS and CDR2 YYNGEE. Trimming shortened V by 0 bases and J by 4 bases, and 8 bases separated the two germline ends. The CDR3 length is 14 residues.

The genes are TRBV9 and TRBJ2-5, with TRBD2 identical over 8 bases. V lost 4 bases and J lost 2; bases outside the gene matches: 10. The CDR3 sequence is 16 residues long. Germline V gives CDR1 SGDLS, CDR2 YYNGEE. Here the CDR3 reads CASSHLGGAGQETQYF. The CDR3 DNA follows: TGTGCCAGCAGCCATCTCGGGGGGGCAGGACAAGAGACCCAGTACTTC.

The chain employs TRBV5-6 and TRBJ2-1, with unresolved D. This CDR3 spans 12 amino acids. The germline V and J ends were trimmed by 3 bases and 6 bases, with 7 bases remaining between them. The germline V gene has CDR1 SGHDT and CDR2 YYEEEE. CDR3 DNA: TGTGCCAGCAGCTGGGTAAGCAATGAGCAGTTCTTC. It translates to CASSWVSNEQFF.